This T cell receptor beta chain was recorded in a study of Graves' ophthalmopathy and Graves' hyperthyroidism. Beta-chain TCR CDR3 regions were amplified from RNA transcripts. The authors performed first-round RT-PCR with HTBI primers and then a second-round multiplex PCR. TCRdb itself ran the multiplex PCR reads through MiXCR, one entry per CDR3 protein. The sample consists of around 660,000 distinct CDR3 sequences, 35% to 45% of them appearing once. A word on this clonotype: Its antigen is undetermined. A read error is likely, as this CDR3 ends without the conserved phenylalanine or tryptophan. No DNA is shown, since the ends of the CDR3 on it are uncertain; the CDR3 is the one TCRdb lists.

Ophthalmopathy-affected donors exhibited moderate-to-severe activity, CAS ≥3, NOSPECS ≥4, and duration under 3 months. The CDR3 length equals 10 residues, ends included. Germline CDR1 is SEHNR and CDR2 is FQNEAQ (reference sequence). Notes on the study in general: Sensitivity of around 64% and specificity of 72.22% were achieved by the model that predicted ophthalmopathy progression. Blood also harbored most expanded thyroid clonotypes above 0.001 frequency.

The J gene is TRBJ2-5, the V gene TRBV7-9; the table's D call TRBD2 went unverified against the DNA. This sequence was found in an adult man with Graves' ophthalmopathy. The material sequenced was peripheral blood. The CDR3 here is CASSLAGSPV.